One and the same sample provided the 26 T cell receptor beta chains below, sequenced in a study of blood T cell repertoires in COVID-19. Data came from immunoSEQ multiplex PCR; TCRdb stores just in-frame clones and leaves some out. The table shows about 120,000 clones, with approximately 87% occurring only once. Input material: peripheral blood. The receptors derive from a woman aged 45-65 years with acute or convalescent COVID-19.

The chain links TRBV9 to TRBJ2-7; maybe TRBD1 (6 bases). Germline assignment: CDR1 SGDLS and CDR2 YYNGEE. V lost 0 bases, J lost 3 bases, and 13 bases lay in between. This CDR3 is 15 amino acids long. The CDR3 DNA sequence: TGTGCCAGCAGCGTAGGTCCAGGGGTGGGCTACGAGCAGTACTTC. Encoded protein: CASSVGPGVGYEQYF.

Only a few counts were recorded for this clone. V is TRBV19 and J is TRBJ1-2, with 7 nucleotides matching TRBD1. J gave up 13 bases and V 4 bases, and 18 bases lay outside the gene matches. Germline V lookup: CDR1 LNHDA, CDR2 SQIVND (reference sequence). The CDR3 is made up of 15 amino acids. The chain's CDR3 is CASSTLGDSSIVGTF. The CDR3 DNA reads TGTGCCAGTAGTACCCTCGGGGACAGCTCTATTGTGGGCACCTTC.

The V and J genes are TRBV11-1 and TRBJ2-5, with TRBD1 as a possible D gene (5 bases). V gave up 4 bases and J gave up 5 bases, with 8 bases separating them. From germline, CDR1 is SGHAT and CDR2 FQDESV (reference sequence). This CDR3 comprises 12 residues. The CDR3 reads CASSSGLETQYF. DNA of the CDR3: TGTGCCAGCAGCTCAGGGCTGGAGACCCAGTACTTC.

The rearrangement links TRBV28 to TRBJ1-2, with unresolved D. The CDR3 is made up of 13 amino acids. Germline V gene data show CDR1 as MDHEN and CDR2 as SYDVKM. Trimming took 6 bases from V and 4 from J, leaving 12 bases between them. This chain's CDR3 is CASRGSLRYGYTF. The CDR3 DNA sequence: TGTGCCAGCAGGGGGAGTTTGCGCTATGGCTACACCTTC.

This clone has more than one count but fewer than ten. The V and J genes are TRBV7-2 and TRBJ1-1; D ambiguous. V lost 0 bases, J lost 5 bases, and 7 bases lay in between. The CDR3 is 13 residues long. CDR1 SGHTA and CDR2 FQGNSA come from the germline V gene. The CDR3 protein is CASSLARETEAFF. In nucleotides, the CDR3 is TGTGCCAGCAGCTTAGCTAGGGAGACTGAAGCTTTCTTT.

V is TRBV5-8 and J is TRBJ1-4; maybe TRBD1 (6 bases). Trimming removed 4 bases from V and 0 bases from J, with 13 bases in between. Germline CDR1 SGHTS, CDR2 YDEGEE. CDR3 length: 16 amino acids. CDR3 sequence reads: CASSTGQTATNEKLFF. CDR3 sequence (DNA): TGTGCCAGCAGCACCGGACAGACTGCAACTAATGAAAAACTGTTTTTT.

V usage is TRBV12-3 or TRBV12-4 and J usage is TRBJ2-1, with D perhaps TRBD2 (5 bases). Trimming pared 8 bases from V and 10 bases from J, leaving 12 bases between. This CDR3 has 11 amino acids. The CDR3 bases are TGTGCCAGCGGCAAGCGGTTAGAGCAGTTCTTC. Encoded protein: CASGKRLEQFF.

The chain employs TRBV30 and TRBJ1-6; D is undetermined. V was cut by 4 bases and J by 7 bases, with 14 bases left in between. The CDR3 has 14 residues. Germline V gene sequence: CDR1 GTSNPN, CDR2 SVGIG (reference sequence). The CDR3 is CAWTQYPGNSPLHF. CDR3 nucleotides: TGTGCCTGGACCCAATACCCGGGGAATTCACCCCTCCACTTT.

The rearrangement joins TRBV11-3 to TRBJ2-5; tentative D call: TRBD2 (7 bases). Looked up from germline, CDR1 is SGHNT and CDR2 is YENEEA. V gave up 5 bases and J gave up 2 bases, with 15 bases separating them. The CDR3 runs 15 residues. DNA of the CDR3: TGTGCCAGCAGCCCAGAGGGGGGGATACAAGAGACCCAGTACTTC. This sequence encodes CASSPEGGIQETQYF.

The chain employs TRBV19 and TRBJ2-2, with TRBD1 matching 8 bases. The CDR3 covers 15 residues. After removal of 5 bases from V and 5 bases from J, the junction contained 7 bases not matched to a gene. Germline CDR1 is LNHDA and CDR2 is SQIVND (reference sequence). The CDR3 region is CASSPGGRGTGELFF. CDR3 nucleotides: TGTGCCAGTAGTCCAGGGGGCCGGGGGACCGGGGAGCTGTTTTTT.

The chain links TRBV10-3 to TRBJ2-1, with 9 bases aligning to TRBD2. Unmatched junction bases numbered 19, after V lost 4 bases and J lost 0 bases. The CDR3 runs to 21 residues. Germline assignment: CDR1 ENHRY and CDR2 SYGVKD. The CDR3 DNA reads TGTGCCATCAGTGCGCCTCCGCTTGGGCTAGCGGGGCGAAGCTCCTACAATGAGCAGTTCTTC. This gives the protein CAISAPPLGLAGRSSYNEQFF.

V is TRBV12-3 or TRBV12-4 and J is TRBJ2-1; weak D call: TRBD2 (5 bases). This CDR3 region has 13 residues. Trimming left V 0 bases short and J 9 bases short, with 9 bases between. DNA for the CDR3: TGTGCCAGCAGTTTAGCGGCCGAGGGTGAGCAGTTCTTC. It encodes CASSLAAEGEQFF.

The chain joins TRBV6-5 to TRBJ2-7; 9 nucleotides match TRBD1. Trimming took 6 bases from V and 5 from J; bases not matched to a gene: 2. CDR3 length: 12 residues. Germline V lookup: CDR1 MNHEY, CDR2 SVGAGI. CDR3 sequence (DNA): TGTGCCAGCAGGGACAGGGGCCACGAGCAGTACTTC. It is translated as CASRDRGHEQYF.

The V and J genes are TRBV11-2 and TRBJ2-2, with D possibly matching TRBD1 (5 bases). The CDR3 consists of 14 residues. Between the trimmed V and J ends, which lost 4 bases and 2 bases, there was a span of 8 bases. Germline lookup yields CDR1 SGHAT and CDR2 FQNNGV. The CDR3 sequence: CASSSQVNTGELFF. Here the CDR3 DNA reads TGTGCCAGCAGCTCACAGGTCAACACCGGGGAGCTGTTTTTT.

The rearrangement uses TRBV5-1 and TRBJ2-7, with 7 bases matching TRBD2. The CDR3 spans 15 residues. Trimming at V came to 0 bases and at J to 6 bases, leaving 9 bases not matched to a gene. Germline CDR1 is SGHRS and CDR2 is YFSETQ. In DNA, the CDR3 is TGCGCCAGCAGCTTGGCCACGGGAGGACCCTCCGAGCAGTACTTC. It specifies CASSLATGGPSEQYF.

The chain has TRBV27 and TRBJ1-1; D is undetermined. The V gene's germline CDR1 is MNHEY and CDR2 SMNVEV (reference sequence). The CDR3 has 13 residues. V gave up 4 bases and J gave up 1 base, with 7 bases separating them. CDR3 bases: TGTGCCAGCAGTTACGCAGGGAACACTGAAGCTTTCTTT. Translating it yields CASSYAGNTEAFF.

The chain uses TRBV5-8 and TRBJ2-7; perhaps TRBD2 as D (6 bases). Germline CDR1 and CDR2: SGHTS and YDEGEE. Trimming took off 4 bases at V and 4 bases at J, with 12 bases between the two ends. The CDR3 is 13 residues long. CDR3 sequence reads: CASSRRLGYEQYF. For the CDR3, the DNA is TGTGCCAGCAGCCGAAGACTAGGGTACGAGCAGTACTTC.

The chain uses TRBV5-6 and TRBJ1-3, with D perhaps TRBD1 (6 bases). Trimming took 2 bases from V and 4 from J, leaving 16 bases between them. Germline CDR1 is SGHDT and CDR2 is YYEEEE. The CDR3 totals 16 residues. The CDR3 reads CASSFRPTGAGNTIYF. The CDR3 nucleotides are TGTGCCAGCAGCTTCAGACCGACAGGTGCGGGAAACACCATATATTTT. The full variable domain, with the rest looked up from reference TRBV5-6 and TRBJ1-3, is DAGVTQSPTHLIKTRGQQVTLRCSPKSGHDTVSWYQQALGQGPQFIFQYYEEEERQRGNFPDRFSGHQFPNYSSELNVNALLLGDSALYLCASSFRPTGAGNTIYFGEGSWLTVV.

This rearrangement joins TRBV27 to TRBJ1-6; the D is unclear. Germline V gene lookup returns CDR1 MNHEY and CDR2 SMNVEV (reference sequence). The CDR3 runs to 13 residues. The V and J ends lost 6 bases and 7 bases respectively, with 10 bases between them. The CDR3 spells CASSSPVNSPLHF. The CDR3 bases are TGTGCCAGCAGCTCTCCAGTGAATTCACCCCTCCACTTT.

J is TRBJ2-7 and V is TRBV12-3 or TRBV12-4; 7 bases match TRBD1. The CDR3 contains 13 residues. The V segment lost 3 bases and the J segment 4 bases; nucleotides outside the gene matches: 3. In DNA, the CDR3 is TGTGCCAGCAGTTTGGCAGGGGGATACGAGCAGTACTTC. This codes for CASSLAGGYEQYF.

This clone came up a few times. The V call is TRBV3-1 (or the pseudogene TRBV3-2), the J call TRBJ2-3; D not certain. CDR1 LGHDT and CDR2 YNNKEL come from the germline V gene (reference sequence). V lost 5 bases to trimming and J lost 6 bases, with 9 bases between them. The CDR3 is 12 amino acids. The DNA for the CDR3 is TGTGCCAGCAGCGAACCGGAGGATACGCAGTATTTT. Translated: CASSEPEDTQYF.

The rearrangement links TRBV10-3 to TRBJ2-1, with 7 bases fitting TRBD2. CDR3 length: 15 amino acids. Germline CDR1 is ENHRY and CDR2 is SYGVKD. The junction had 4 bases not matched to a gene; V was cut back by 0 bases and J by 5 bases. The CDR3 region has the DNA TGTGCCATCAGTGAGTCGGCGGGAGCTCACAATGAGCAGTTCTTC. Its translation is CAISESAGAHNEQFF.

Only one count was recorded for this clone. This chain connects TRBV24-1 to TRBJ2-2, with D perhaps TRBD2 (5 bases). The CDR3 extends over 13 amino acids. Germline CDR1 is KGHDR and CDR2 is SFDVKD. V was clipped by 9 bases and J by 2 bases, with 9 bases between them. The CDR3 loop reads CATLGSNTGELFF. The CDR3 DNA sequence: TGTGCCACCTTAGGGAGTAACACCGGGGAGCTGTTTTTT.

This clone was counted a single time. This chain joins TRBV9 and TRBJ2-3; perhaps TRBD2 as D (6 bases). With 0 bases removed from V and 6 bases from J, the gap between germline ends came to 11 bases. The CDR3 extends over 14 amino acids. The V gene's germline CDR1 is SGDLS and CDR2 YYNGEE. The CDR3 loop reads CASSVAGAPDTQYF. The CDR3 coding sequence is TGTGCCAGCAGCGTAGCGGGAGCCCCCGATACGCAGTATTTT.

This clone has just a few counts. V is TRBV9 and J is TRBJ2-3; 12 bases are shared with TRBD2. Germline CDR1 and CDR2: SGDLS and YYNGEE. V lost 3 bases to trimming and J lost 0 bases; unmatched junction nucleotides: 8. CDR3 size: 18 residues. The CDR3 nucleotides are TGTGCCAGCAGCGCTTATCGGACTAGCGGGACTAGCACAGATACGCAGTATTTT. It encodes CASSAYRTSGTSTDTQYF.

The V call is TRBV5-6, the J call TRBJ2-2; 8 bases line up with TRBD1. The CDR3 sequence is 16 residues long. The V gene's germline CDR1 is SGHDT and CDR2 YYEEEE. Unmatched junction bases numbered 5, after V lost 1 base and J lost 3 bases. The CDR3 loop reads CASSLSGGKYTGELFF. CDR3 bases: TGTGCCAGCAGCTTGTCAGGGGGCAAGTACACCGGGGAGCTGTTTTTT.